The 9 T cell receptor beta chains below all came from one sample that was sequenced in a study of T-cell memory formation after mild COVID-19. TCRdb re-called the 5' RACE reads with MiXCR, one entry per CDR3 protein. This sample carries about 560,000 distinct CDR3 sequences, 15% to 20% of them seen once, and the ten largest clones take 8.1%. Sequencing was carried out using PBMCs or a T cell subset sorted from them (not recorded which). The receptor set was obtained from an adult woman who had mild COVID-19 (a few samples of this study predate the infection). Cell type and time point are not known.

This clonotype was counted at least ten times. This sequence joins TRBV15 and TRBJ2-6, with D possibly being TRBD2 (5 bases). The germline gives CDR1 LNHNV, CDR2 YYDKDF (reference sequence). The CDR3 runs 16 residues. V lost 0 bases and J lost 4, with 10 bases in between. CDR3: CATSRERVWGANVLTF. Here the CDR3 DNA reads TGTGCCACCAGCAGAGAGAGGGTGTGGGGGGCCAACGTCCTGACTTTC. Complete variable domain (other parts from reference TRBV15 and TRBJ2-6): DAMVIQNPRYQVTQFGKPVTLSCSQTLNHNVMYWYQQKSSQAPKLLFHYYDKDFNNEADTPDNFQSRRPNTSFCFLDIRSPGLGDTAMYLCATSRERVWGANVLTFGAGSRLTVL.

This clonotype was recorded a few times. The chain recombines TRBV6-1 with TRBJ2-7, with unresolved D. V was cut by 1 base and J by 3 bases, with 7 bases left in between. The CDR3 consists of 13 residues. Germline CDR1 MNHNS, CDR2 SASEGT. The DNA of the CDR3 is TGTGCCAGCAGTGAAGATGTCAGCTACGAGCAGTACTTC. It yields the protein CASSEDVSYEQYF.

The CDR3 DNA reads TGTGCCAGCAGCCCGGGGCTAGCGGGGCACGGTGAGCAGTTCTTC. Residues: CASSPGLAGHGEQFF. The chain couples TRBV7-9 to TRBJ2-1; 9 bases align to TRBD2. J gave up 9 bases and V 5 bases, and 11 bases lay outside the gene matches. Germline loops: CDR1 SEHNR, CDR2 FQNEAQ (reference sequence). The CDR3 consists of 15 residues.

This clonotype appeared a few times. The V and J genes are TRBV6-2 or TRBV6-3 and TRBJ2-7, with 14 bases fitting TRBD2. The V and J ends lost 4 bases and 5 bases, in that order; junction bases with no gene match: 7. The CDR3 runs 16 residues. Looked up from germline, CDR1 is MNHEY and CDR2 is SVGEGT. The CDR3: CASSSGTSGSFHEQYF. The CDR3 region has the DNA TGTGCCAGCAGTTCCGGGACTAGCGGGAGTTTTCACGAGCAGTACTTC.

The chain carries TRBV9 and TRBJ2-1, with TRBD2 matching 8 bases. After removal of 1 base from V and 2 bases from J, the junction contained 11 bases not matched to a gene. The CDR3 is made up of 18 amino acids. Germline V lookup: CDR1 SGDLS, CDR2 YYNGEE. CDR3: CASSVSRGERGTYNEQFF. In DNA, the CDR3 is TGTGCCAGCAGCGTATCCCGCGGGGAGCGGGGGACCTACAATGAGCAGTTCTTC. Full variable domain (rest looked up from reference TRBV9 and TRBJ2-1): DSGVTQTPKHLITATGQRVTLRCSPRSGDLSVYWYQQSLDQGLQFLIQYYNGEERAKGNILERFSAQQFPDLHSELNLSSLELGDSALYFCASSVSRGERGTYNEQFFGPGTRLTVL.

The chain is built from TRBV19 and TRBJ2-7; possible D gene TRBD1, 6 bases. The V end lost 3 bases, the J end lost 0 bases, and 9 bases lay between the germline ends. Germline V gene sequence: CDR1 LNHDA, CDR2 SQIVND (reference sequence). The CDR3 runs to 14 residues. CDR3 region: CASSISDSSYEQYF. CDR3 DNA sequence: TGTGCCAGTAGTATCTCGGACAGCTCCTACGAGCAGTACTTC.

The chain combines TRBV18 with TRBJ2-7; weak D call: TRBD1 (6 bases). Germline V gene lookup returns CDR1 KGHSH and CDR2 LQKENI. V was cut by 4 bases and J by 7 bases, with 17 bases left in between. The CDR3 loop spans 14 amino acids. CDR3 loop: CASSQLGTTLEQYF. The DNA of the CDR3 is TGTGCCAGCTCACAATTAGGGACAACCTTGGAGCAGTACTTC.

This clonotype was recorded a few times. The chain carries TRBV15 and TRBJ2-2; D unresolved. Trimming took 0 bases from V and 5 from J, leaving 7 bases between them. The CDR3 contains 14 residues. CDR1 LNHNV and CDR2 YYDKDF come from the germline V gene (reference sequence). The CDR3: CATSRDLATGELFF. The CDR3 DNA sequence: TGTGCCACCAGCAGAGATCTCGCAACCGGGGAGCTGTTTTTT.

Written as DNA, the CDR3 is TGTGCCAGCCGTCCGAGGTCGGCGGGCACCGGGGAGCTGTTTTTT. Amino acid sequence: CASRPRSAGTGELFF. The J gene is TRBJ2-2, the V gene TRBV6-5; possibly TRBD2 for D (5 bases). The CDR3 consists of 15 residues. V shed 8 bases and J shed 4 bases, with 17 bases lying between them. Germline CDR1 reads MNHEY; CDR2 reads SVGAGI.